This T cell receptor beta chain is from a study of T cells expressing NK-cell markers. Study details: Sequencing covered eight donors, seven HCMV-seropositive and one seronegative.

TCRdb reanalyzed the 5' RACE reads, giving one entry per CDR3 protein sequence and no DNA. The sample spans 500,000 to 700,000 distinct CDR3 sequences; the ten largest clones claim approximately 4%. The CDR3 contains 15 residues. Germline V gene data show CDR1 as SEHNR and CDR2 as FQNEAQ (reference sequence). The material sequenced was blood T cells: a sorted CD56 or NKG2C T cell subset, CD4+ or CD8+ T cells, or bulk PBMC T cells (not recorded which). The origin of this receptor is a man between 18 and 29 years old in good health. The rearrangement joins TRBV7-9 to TRBJ2-7; TCRdb gives TRBD1 as the D gene, but with no DNA this cannot be confirmed. Here the CDR3 reads CASSLGSEKGPGQYF.